This T cell receptor (beta chain) was recorded in a study of blood T cell repertoires in COVID-19. There are a few counts of this clone. This CDR3 has 15 residues. Germline assignment: CDR1 LNHDA and CDR2 SQIVND (reference sequence). V lost 5 bases and J lost 4; bases outside the gene matches: 9. As processed by the authors: The assay estimated nucleated cells by amplifying reference gene primers. Only in-frame clones appear in the TCRdb table, and some are missing; sequencing was by immunoSEQ multiplex PCR. Clonal size and the V and J genes are those of that table, whereas D and trimming came from the DNA. Of roughly 150,000 clones detected, roughly 80% appear once; the ten largest clones hold about 0.58%.

The chain uses TRBV19 and TRBJ2-5; 8 bases match TRBD1. The clonotype comes from a man in his 60s with acute or convalescent COVID-19. Sequencing was done on a sample of peripheral blood. The CDR3 DNA sequence: TGTGCCAGTAGTCCTAGACAGGGGACGGGAGAGACCCAGTACTTC. Translating it yields CASSPRQGTGETQYF. The whole variable domain, remainder taken from reference TRBV19 and TRBJ2-5, is DGGITQSPKYLFRKEGQNVTLSCEQNLNHDAMYWYRQDPGQGLRLIYYSQIVNDFQKGDIAEGYSVSREKKESFPLTVTSAQKNPTAFYLCASSPRQGTGETQYFGPGTRLLVL.